This T cell receptor beta chain derives from a study of shared clonotypes between healthy human individuals (TCRdb year 2020). In the study overall: Two women and a few men aged 18 to 49 years were included in the cohort. Each donor's leukapheresis produced roughly between roughly 0.85 and 9.5 billion PBMCs. Per donor, three plates each were used for CD4 naive and CD4 memory, two for CD8 naive, and one for CD8 memory. The study deeply sequenced blood TCR repertoires of five healthy adults to estimate repertoire size and the extent of clonotype sharing between individuals. To increase sequencing depth and limit assay-specific biases, different laboratories used diverse techniques to prepare libraries and sequence TCR repertoires. The study at large found these results: The small number of donors limited the genetic and exposure-history diversity represented. Compared with non-shared clonotypes, the clonotypes found in all four sorted-subset donors had higher generation probabilities. Based on pairwise subsampling, the degree of clonotype sharing among donors was expected to be affected by sequencing depth. Sharing across four donors was observed for about 4.8% of naive CD4, over 3% of naive CD8, 2.3% of memory CD4, and about 0.4% of memory CD8 clonotypes. Only blood was sampled, and tissue TCR repertoires likely differ from those in blood. Incomplete sequencing was indicated by rarefaction of sorted-subset datasets, despite the large sequencing depth. Estimated clonotype richness was generally larger for naive than for memory subsets.

This clone was recorded once. The antigen it recognizes is unknown. No base quality values were provided; no much bigger clone lies one nucleotide off. Healthy HIV-negative adults with no recently reported acute infections or vaccinations were included as donors. Only Caucasian adults living in Nashville, Tennessee, USA were represented among the donors. CD4+ T cells were enriched by magnetic negative selection; naive cells were then positively selected on CD45RA, and the negative fraction formed the memory subset. Blood was obtained by leukapheresis, after which PBMCs were separated by Ficoll-Histopaque density gradient centrifugation and cryopreserved in liquid nitrogen vapor phase. Analytical flow cytometry was used to check the purity and quantity of each magnetically sorted T cell population. Genomic DNA was isolated from every sorted fraction and measured by UV absorbance on a Nanodrop 2000c.

Using the deep immunoSEQ assay, multiplex PCR amplified TCR CDR3 regions from genomic DNA. For each cell subset, the extracted genomic DNA was distributed evenly across all wells of several immunoSEQ 96-well plates, and each plate served as one replicate. For sorted subsets, around 200 ng genomic DNA, equal to 30,000 or so T cell genomes, was loaded into each replicate PCR. Purified libraries were quantified with a Qubit 3.0 fluorometer, sized on a Bioanalyzer 2100, and re-quantified with the KAPA Library Quantification kit. Every immunoSEQ 96-well plate was sequenced on a dedicated single-read 150-cycle Illumina NextSeq 550 flow cell. The original methods were these. Because the immunoSEQ output included only junctional sequences and no quality scores, the filtering could not be the same as the filtering used for full-length reads. Sequences were annotated with PyIR, a Python wrapper for IgBLAST v1.9, and V/J genes and CDR3 were assigned using IMGT germline references. Reads with weak V/J assignments (E-value above 1e-6), missing CDR3, stop codons, out-of-frame junctions, or ambiguous translated residues were removed. A V3J clonotype was defined by an identical inferred V gene, J gene, and CDR3 amino acid sequence. Percentage overlap between repertoires was calculated by dividing the number of shared unique clonotypes by the size of the smaller repertoire. Three approaches were used to assess repertoire richness: RTK rarefaction, the Chao1 estimator, and Recon v2.1 estimates of unobserved clonotypes. OLGA was used to compute generation probabilities for all TCRbeta clonotypes that the gDNA method yielded from a few donors. TCRdb limited this immuneACCESS table to in-frame rearrangements with V and J called. A share of clones is missing; checked studies link under half to unresolved V genes, and the rest is unexplained. V and J calls and clone size are copied from that table; D and trimming were computed from the DNA. The sample yields about 2.3 million clones; more than 80% were counted once. In total, the top ten clones hold under 0.45% of the sample.

Via the germline V gene, CDR1 is SGHTS and CDR2 YDEGEE. The germline ends are 11 bases apart after V is trimmed by 2 bases and J by 3 bases. Spanning cysteine to phenylalanine, the CDR3 consists of 15 amino acids. Only CDR3 DNA is held: 45 bases, read in frame from base 1. The chain links TRBV5-8 with TRBJ2-2; a confident D gene designation cannot be given. The TCR sequence derives from a man between 18 and 29 years old in good health. Some clones in this sample may be carry-over from other donors' samples. The specimen sequenced was naive CD4+ T cells from PBMCs. The meaning of the sample's cell subset or site label: CD45RA+ positively selected. CDR3 sequence: CASSLRPSYTGELFF. The DNA is TGTGCCAGCAGCTTACGACCTTCCTACACCGGGGAGCTGTTTTTT.